What follows describes a single TCR beta chain. This sample was included in a study of cytomegalovirus exposure and HLA in healthy donors. Study overall: Of all 400 or so donors who were genotyped, 81% belonged to the Caucasian-associated ancestry cluster.

With 60 Vbeta and 13 Jbeta primers, the PCR was carried out. TCRdb's copy holds only in-frame clones and misses some; the assay was immunoSEQ multiplex PCR. The repertoire holds 79,000 or so clones, with about 69% as singletons. V shed 4 bases, J shed 4 bases, and the junction held 10 bases outside the gene matches. CDR3 length equals 15 residues. The germline CDR1 and CDR2 sequences are SGHKS and YYEKEE (reference sequence). The specimen was PBMCs. The rearrangement joins TRBV5-5 to TRBJ2-7; TRBD1 agrees at 8 bases. The receptor's source is a woman aged 40 to 50 in good health and CMV-seropositive. The CDR3 DNA follows: TGTGCCAGCAGCACGGGACAGGCGGTTTTATACGAGCAGTACTTC. Amino acid sequence: CASSTGQAVLYEQYF.